The rows below give T cell receptor beta chains drawn from one sample of a study of T cell responses to AZD1222 COVID-19 vaccine. Profiling relied on immunoSEQ multiplex PCR, and the TCRdb table lists in-frame clones only, not all of them. Of approximately 120,000 clones in the sample, 80% to 95% were seen once. The material was peripheral blood, obtained on day 0 of MenACWY control vaccination. These receptors all stem from an adult in good health. The CDR3 runs from the conserved cysteine through the conserved F or W. The D gene is left open where the match is weak. For some rows the clone size is stated as once, few or many, or as a class when expanded; others skip it.

size | J | V | D | DNA | CDR3
- | TRBJ1-1 | TRBV10-3 | - | TGTGCCATCAGTCCCTACGGTAAAAACACTGAAGCTTTCTTT | CAISPYGKNTEAFF
- | TRBJ2-1 | TRBV15 | - | TGTGCCACCAGCAGACTAGCCTACAATGAGCAGTTCTTC | CATSRLAYNEQFF
- | TRBJ1-2 | TRBV28 | TRBD1 | TGTGCCAGCGGGGGACAGTCTAACTATGGCTACACCTTC | CASGGQSNYGYTF
- | TRBJ1-4 | TRBV10-3 | - | TGTGCCATCAGTGAGCGGGCAGGGGAGAAACTGTTTTTT | CAISERAGEKLFF
- | TRBJ2-7 | TRBV2 | - | TGTGCCAGCAGTGCTAGGGTTGAGTCCGAGCAGTACTTC | CASSARVESEQYF
- | TRBJ2-7 | TRBV28 | - | TGTGCCAGCAGGACTCCGGCGGACTCCTACGAGCAGTACTTC | CASRTPADSYEQYF
- | TRBJ1-3 | TRBV5-1 | - | TGCGCCAGCAGCCTAGACATGCGCTCTGGAAACACCATATATTTT | CASSLDMRSGNTIYF
- | TRBJ2-1 | TRBV30 | - | TGTGCCTGGAGGAGGCCTACACGGGGAGCAGAGCCTCGTGAGCAGTTCTTC | CAWRRPTRGAEPREQFF
- | TRBJ2-3 | TRBV19 | - | TGTGCCAGTAGTACGGCCTTCACAGATACGCAGTATTTT | CASSTAFTDTQYF
- | TRBJ2-1 | TRBV28 | TRBD2 | TGTGCCAGCAGTTTGGTCGGACTAGACTACAATGAGCAGTTCTTC | CASSLVGLDYNEQFF
- | TRBJ2-1 | TRBV2 | - | TGTGCCAGCAGTGCCAGGGAAACCTACAATGAGCAGTTCTTC | CASSARETYNEQFF
few | TRBJ1-6 | TRBV15 | TRBD1 | TGTGCCACCAGCGACCGGGACAGGGATTCACCCCTCCACTTT | CATSDRDRDSPLHF
- | TRBJ1-2 | TRBV6-5 | - | TGTGCCAGCACTTCTGAGGCCTTAGGAGGCTACACCTTC | CASTSEALGGYTF